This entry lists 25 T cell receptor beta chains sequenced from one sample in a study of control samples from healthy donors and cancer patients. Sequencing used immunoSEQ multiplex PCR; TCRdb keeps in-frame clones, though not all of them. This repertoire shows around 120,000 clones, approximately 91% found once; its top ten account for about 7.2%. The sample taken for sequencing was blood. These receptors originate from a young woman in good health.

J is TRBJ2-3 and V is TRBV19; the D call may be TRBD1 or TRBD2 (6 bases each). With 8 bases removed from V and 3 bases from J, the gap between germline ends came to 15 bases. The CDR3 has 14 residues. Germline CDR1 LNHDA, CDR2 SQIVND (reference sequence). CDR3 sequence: CASERRGATDTQYF. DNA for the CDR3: TGTGCCAGTGAGCGGAGGGGGGCGACAGATACGCAGTATTTT.

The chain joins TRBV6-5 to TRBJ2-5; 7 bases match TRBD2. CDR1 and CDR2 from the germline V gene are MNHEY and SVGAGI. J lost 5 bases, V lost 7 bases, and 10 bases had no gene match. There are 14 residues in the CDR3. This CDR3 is CASIPRWGGETQYF. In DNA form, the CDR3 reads TGTGCCAGCATCCCACGGTGGGGGGGGGAGACCCAGTACTTC.

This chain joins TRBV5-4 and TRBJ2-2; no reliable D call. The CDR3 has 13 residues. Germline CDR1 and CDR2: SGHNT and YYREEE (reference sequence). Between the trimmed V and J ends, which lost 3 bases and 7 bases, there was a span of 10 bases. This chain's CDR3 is CASSYSMGGELFF. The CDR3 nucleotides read TGTGCCAGCAGCTATTCGATGGGCGGGGAGCTGTTTTTT.

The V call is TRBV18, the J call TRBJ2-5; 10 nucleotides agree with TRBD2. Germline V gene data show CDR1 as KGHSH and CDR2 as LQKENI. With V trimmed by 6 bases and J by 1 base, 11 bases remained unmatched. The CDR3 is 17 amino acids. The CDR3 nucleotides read TGTGCCAGCTCGGCCATCGGCCTAGCGGGGGTCCAAGAGACCCAGTACTTC. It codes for CASSAIGLAGVQETQYF.

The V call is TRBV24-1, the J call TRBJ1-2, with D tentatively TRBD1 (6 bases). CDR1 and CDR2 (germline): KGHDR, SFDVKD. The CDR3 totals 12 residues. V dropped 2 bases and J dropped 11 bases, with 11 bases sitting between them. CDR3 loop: CATSDSGQTYTF. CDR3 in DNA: TGTGCCACCAGTGATTCGGGACAAACATACACCTTC.

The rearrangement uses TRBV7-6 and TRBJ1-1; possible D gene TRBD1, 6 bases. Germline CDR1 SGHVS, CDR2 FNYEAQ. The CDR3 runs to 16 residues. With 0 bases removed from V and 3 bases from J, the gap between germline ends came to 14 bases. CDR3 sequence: CASSLARGGFDTEAFF. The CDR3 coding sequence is TGTGCCAGCAGCTTAGCGAGAGGGGGTTTTGACACTGAAGCTTTCTTT.

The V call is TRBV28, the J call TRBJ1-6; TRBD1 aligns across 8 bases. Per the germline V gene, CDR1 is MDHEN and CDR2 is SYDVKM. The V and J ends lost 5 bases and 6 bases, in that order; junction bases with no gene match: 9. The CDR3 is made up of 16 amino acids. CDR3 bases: TGTGCCAGCAGTCATGACAGGGGTGTAGGTAATTCACCCCTCCACTTT. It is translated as CASSHDRGVGNSPLHF.

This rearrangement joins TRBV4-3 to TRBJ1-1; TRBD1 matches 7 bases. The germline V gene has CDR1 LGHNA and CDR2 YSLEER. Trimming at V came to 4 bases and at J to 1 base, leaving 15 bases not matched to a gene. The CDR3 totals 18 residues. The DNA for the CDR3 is TGCGCCAGCAGCCCCAGCACAGGGGAGGCCAAGAAGAACACTGAAGCTTTCTTT. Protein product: CASSPSTGEAKKNTEAFF.

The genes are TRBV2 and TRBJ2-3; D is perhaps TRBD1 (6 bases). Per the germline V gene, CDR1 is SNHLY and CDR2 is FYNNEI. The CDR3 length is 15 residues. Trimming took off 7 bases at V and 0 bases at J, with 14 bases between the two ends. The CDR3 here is CASTRTEKSTDTQYF. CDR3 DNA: TGTGCCAGCACGCGGACAGAAAAGAGCACAGATACGCAGTATTTT.

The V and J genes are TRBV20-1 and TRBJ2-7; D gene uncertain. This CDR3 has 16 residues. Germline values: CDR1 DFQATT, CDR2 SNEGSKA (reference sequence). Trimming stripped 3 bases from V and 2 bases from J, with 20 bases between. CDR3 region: CSASQGRHSDPYEQYF. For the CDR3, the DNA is TGCAGTGCTAGTCAAGGACGGCACAGCGACCCCTACGAGCAGTACTTC.

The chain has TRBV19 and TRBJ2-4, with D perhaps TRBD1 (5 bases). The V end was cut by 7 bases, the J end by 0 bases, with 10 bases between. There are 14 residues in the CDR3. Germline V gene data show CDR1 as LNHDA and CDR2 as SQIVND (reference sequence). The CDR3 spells CASTPTGAKNIQYF. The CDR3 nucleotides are TGTGCCAGTACCCCAACAGGAGCCAAAAACATTCAGTACTTC.

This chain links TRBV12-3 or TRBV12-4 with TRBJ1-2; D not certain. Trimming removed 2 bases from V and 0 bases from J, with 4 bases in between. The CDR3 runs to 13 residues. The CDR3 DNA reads TGTGCCAGCAGTTTAATCGCTAACTATGGCTACACCTTC. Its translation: CASSLIANYGYTF.

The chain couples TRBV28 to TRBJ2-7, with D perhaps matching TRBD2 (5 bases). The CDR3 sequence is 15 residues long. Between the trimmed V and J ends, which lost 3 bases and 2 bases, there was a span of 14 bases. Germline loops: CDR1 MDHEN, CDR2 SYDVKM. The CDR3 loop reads CASSLTRRGTYEQYF. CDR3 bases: TGTGCCAGCAGTTTGACCCGGAGAGGGACCTACGAGCAGTACTTC.

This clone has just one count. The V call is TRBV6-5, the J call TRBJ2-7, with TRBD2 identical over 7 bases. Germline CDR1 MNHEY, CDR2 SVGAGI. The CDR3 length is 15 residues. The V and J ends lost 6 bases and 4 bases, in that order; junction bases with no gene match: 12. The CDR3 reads CASRPHYLADYEQYF. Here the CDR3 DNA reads TGTGCCAGCAGACCCCATTACCTAGCGGATTACGAGCAGTACTTC.

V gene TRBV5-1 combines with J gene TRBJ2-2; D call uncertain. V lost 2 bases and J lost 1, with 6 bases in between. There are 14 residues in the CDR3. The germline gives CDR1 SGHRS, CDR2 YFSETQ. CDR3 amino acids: CASSFPLNTGELFF. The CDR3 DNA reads TGCGCCAGCAGCTTCCCCTTGAACACCGGGGAGCTGTTTTTT.

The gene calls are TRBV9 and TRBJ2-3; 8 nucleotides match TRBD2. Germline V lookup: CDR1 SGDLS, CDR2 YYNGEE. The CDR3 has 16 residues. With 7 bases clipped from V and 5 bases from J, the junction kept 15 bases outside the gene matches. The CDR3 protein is CASASPSGGPGDTQYF. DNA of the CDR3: TGTGCCAGCGCATCCCCATCGGGGGGGCCTGGAGATACGCAGTATTTT.

The CDR3 loop is CATSDSLEGETQYF. The CDR3 bases are TGTGCCACCAGTGATTCCTTAGAGGGGGAGACCCAGTACTTC. The rearrangement joins TRBV24-1 to TRBJ2-5, with D perhaps given as TRBD1 or TRBD2 (5 bases each). The CDR3 runs to 14 residues. Germline V CDR1 and CDR2: KGHDR, SFDVKD. The ends were cut back, 2 bases at V and 5 bases at J, with 11 bases in the middle.

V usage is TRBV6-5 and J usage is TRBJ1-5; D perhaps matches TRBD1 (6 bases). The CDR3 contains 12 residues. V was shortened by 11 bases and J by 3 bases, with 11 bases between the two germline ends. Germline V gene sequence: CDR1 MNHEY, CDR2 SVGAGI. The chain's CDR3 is CASRDTNQPQHF. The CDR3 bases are TGTGCCTCTCGGGACACCAATCAGCCCCAGCATTTT.

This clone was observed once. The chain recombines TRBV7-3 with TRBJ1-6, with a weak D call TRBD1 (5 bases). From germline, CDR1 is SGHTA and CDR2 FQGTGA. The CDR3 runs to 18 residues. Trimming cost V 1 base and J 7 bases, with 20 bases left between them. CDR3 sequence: CASSLRGRDRLPNSPLHF. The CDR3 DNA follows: TGTGCCAGCAGCTTAAGAGGCAGGGATCGTCTCCCAAATTCACCCCTCCACTTT. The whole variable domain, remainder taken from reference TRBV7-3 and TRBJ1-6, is GAGVSQTPSNKVTEKGKYVELRCDPISGHTALYWYRQSLGQGPEFLIYFQGTGAADDSGLPNDRFFAVRPEGSVSTLKIQRTERGDSAVYLCASSLRGRDRLPNSPLHFGNGTRLTVT.

The CDR3 reads CASSSSWDGSTDTQYF. Written as DNA, the CDR3 is TGTGCCAGCAGTTCGTCCTGGGACGGGAGCACAGATACGCAGTATTTT. The chain recombines TRBV28 with TRBJ2-3; D tentatively fits TRBD1 or TRBD2 (5 bases each). Looked up from germline, CDR1 is MDHEN and CDR2 is SYDVKM. The CDR3 totals 16 residues. Trimming left V 4 bases short and J 0 bases short, with 14 bases between.

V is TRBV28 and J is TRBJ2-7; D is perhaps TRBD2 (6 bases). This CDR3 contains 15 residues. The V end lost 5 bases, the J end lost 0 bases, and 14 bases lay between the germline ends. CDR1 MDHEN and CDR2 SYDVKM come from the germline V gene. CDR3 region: CASSPSPDYSYEQYF. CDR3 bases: TGTGCCAGCAGTCCCAGCCCGGACTACTCCTACGAGCAGTACTTC. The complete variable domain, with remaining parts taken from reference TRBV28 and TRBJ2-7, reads DVKVTQSSRYLVKRTGEKVFLECVQDMDHENMFWYRQDPGLGLRLIYFSYDVKMKEKGDIPEGYSVSREKKERFSLILESASTNQTSMYLCASSPSPDYSYEQYFGPGTRLTVT.

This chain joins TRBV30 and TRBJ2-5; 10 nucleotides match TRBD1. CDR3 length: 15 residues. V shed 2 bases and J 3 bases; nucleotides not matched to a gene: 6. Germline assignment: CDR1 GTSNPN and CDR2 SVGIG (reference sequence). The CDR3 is CAWSTPGQGKETQYF. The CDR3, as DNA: TGTGCCTGGAGTACCCCGGGACAGGGGAAAGAGACCCAGTACTTC.

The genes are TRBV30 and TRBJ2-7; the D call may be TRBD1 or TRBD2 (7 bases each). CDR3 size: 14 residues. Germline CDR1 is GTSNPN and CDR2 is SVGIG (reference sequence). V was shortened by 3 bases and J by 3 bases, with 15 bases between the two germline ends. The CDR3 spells CAWRAGGVFYEQYF. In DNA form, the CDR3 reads TGTGCCTGGAGGGCAGGGGGGGTGTTCTACGAGCAGTACTTC.

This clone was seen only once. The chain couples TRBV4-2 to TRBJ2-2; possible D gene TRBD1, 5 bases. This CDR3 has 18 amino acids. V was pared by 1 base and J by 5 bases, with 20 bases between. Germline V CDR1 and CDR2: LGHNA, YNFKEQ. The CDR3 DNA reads TGTGCCAGCAGCCAAGCACCCAGGGATGAGCTTCTAACCGGGGAGCTGTTTTTT. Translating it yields CASSQAPRDELLTGELFF.

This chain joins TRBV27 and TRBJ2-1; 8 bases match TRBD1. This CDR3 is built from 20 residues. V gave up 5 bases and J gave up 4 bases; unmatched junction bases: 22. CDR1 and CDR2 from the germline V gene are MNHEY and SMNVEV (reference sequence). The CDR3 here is CASSTIGMAGTGAMYNEQFF. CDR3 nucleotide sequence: TGTGCCAGCAGTACCATAGGAATGGCCGGGACAGGAGCGATGTACAATGAGCAGTTCTTC.